The 12 T cell receptor beta chains below come from one sample, sequenced in a study of blood T cells in healthy people across ages (dated by TCRdb to about 2015). Library creation used 5' RACE. Sequencing was carried out with an Illumina HiSeq 2500. A second 7 to 11 cycle PCR used a sample-barcoded 5' primer and a J-beta primer mix. TCRdb's own reprocessing of the public reads used fastp at Q25 and MiXCR and kept productive beta chains. Entries are consolidated by CDR3 protein sequence, retaining the most common genes and DNA. The sample has over 550,000 distinct CDR3 sequences on record, about 30% of them singletons. Jointly, the top ten make up approximately 15% of the sample. Sequences were obtained from blood. Receptor source: a woman aged 80 or over in good health.

This clonotype was seen a handful of times. The CDR3 DNA is TGTGCCAGCAGCCCACGGACATTAGCGGGCAATCAGCCCCAGCATTTT. Translation: CASSPRTLAGNQPQHF. The chain combines TRBV7-2 with TRBJ1-5, with D possibly TRBD1 on 5 matching bases. The CDR3 sequence is 16 residues long. Germline CDR1 reads SGHTA; CDR2 reads FQGNSA. V lost 5 bases, J lost 2 bases, and 16 bases lay in between.

V gene TRBV7-6 combines with J gene TRBJ2-3; D is undetermined. The germline V and J ends were trimmed by 4 bases and 4 bases, with 12 bases remaining between them. Germline lookup yields CDR1 SGHVS and CDR2 FNYEAQ. This CDR3 has 14 amino acids. The CDR3 DNA reads as TGTGCCAGCAGCTGTTTAGTGGGGTCAGATACGCAGTATTTT. Amino acid sequence: CASSCLVGSDTQYF.

About this clonotype: Relative to the germline gene, one junction end is altered; a read error may explain this. The chain is built from TRBV5-1 and TRBJ1-4; 7 nucleotides agree with TRBD1. There are 15 residues in the CDR3. In germline, CDR1 is SGHRS, CDR2 YFSETQ. The CDR3 here is CASGLGDSVNEKLFF. Written as DNA, the CDR3 is TGCGCCAGCGGCTTGGGGGACAGCGTTAATGAAAAACTGTTTTTT.

This rearrangement joins TRBV15 to TRBJ2-1; possibly TRBD2 for D (5 bases). The CDR3 spans 18 residues. Germline-derived CDR1 and CDR2 are LNHNV and YYDKDF (reference sequence). Between the trimmed V and J ends, which lost 3 bases and 10 bases, there was a span of 28 bases. In DNA, the CDR3 is TGTGCCACCAGCAGTGTCCGGGATAGGGCCCCTTCCTCCTACGAGCAGTTCTTC. Translating it yields CATSSVRDRAPSSYEQFF. Based on the CDR3 plus reference TRBV15 and TRBJ2-1, the full variable domain is DAMVIQNPRYQVTQFGKPVTLSCSQTLNHNVMYWYQQKSSQAPKLLFHYYDKDFNNEADTPDNFQSRRPNTSFCFLDIRSPGLGDTAMYLCATSSVRDRAPSSYEQFFGPGTRLTVL.

This clonotype was picked up many times. The chain uses TRBV20-1 and TRBJ1-2; D is perhaps TRBD1 (6 bases). The length of the CDR3 is 12 residues. V dropped 8 bases and J dropped 4 bases, with 14 bases sitting between them. CDR1 and CDR2 from the germline V gene are DFQATT and SNEGSKA (reference sequence). The DNA of the CDR3 is TGCAGTCCACAGGGAACCGTCTATGGCTACACCTTC. Protein: CSPQGTVYGYTF.

This clonotype came up a few times. The J gene is TRBJ1-1, the V gene TRBV5-1; D is uncertain. This CDR3 contains 15 residues. Germline loops: CDR1 SGHRS, CDR2 YFSETQ. The germline V and J ends were trimmed by 0 bases and 4 bases, with 13 bases remaining between them. The CDR3 region has the DNA TGCGCCAGCAGCTTGGTCGGCGGAGCACTCACTGAAGCTTTCTTT. As protein: CASSLVGGALTEAFF.

This clonotype came up many times. Compared with germline, one end of the junction differs, possibly owing to a read error. CDR3 in DNA: TGTGCCAACAGCTTATTCGGGCTAGCGGGCACAGATACGCAGTATTTT. Translated, it gives CANSLFGLAGTDTQYF. The V call is TRBV7-2, the J call TRBJ2-3, with TRBD2 matching over 7 bases. The germline V gene has CDR1 SGHTA and CDR2 FQGNSA. The CDR3 has 16 residues.

This sequence joins TRBV7-2 and TRBJ2-7; D not certain. The germline V gene encodes CDR1 SGHTA and CDR2 FQGNSA. The germline V and J ends were trimmed by 5 bases and 3 bases, with 8 bases remaining between them. The CDR3 length is 12 residues. The CDR3 region has the DNA TGTGCCAGCAGCGCAGGAGACTACGAGCAGTACTTC. This translates into CASSAGDYEQYF.

This clonotype was observed at least ten times. The chain carries TRBV4-3 and TRBJ1-2; 9 positions agree with TRBD1. V was clipped by 6 bases and J by 3 bases; unmatched bases: 8. Per germline, CDR1 LGHNA and CDR2 YSLEER. The CDR3 covers 15 residues. Here the CDR3 DNA reads TGCGCCAGCAGTCCCAGACAGGGGGTTGACTATGGCTACACCTTC. It yields the protein CASSPRQGVDYGYTF.

The gene calls are TRBV28 and TRBJ2-7, with 7 bases aligning to TRBD2. CDR1 and CDR2 from the germline V gene are MDHEN and SYDVKM. V dropped 3 bases and J dropped 7; count of bases not matched to a gene: 6. The CDR3 loop spans 13 amino acids. CDR3: CASSFRASGEQYF. The DNA of the CDR3 is TGTGCCAGCAGTTTCCGCGCTAGCGGTGAGCAGTACTTC.

This clonotype came up many times. This chain connects TRBV7-3 to TRBJ2-3, with D tentatively TRBD2 (6 bases). The V end was cut by 5 bases, the J end by 4 bases, with 16 bases between. Germline V gene sequence: CDR1 SGHTA, CDR2 FQGTGA. The CDR3 spans 15 residues. This CDR3 reads CASSGRGVPADTQYF. In DNA, the CDR3 is TGTGCCAGCAGCGGCCGCGGGGTTCCAGCAGATACGCAGTATTTT.

In this sample, this clonotype turned up many times. The genes are TRBV6-5 and TRBJ2-7; D may be TRBD1 or TRBD2 (5 bases each). The CDR3 is made up of 15 amino acids. Looked up from germline, CDR1 is MNHEY and CDR2 is SVGAGI. V was trimmed by 6 bases and J by 0 bases, leaving 15 bases between them. This CDR3 is CASSTRDGRSYEQYF. In DNA, the CDR3 is TGTGCCAGCAGCACTCGGGACGGCCGCTCCTACGAGCAGTACTTC.